Following are 20 T cell receptor beta chains from one sample sequenced in a study of cytotoxic CD8 clonotypes in ibrutinib-treated CLL. The repertoire was sequenced with immunoSEQ multiplex PCR; TCRdb's copy has only in-frame clones and lacks some. The sample lists fewer than 25,000 clones, around 75% occurring once. Sequences were derived from PBMCs, sampled before ibrutinib treatment. The receptors were gathered from a human donor with chronic lymphocytic leukemia.

The chain employs TRBV7-3 and TRBJ1-1, with TRBD1 identical over 8 bases. The J segment lost 2 bases and the V segment lost 5 bases, leaving 7 bases of the junction unmatched. Germline V gives CDR1 SGHTA, CDR2 FQGTGA. The CDR3 has 15 amino acids. CDR3 loop: CASSGRQGTNTEAFF. The CDR3 region has the DNA TGTGCCAGCAGCGGGCGACAGGGGACCAACACTGAAGCTTTCTTT. Using reference TRBV7-3 and TRBJ1-1 for the parts outside the CDR3, the full variable domain is GAGVSQTPSNKVTEKGKYVELRCDPISGHTALYWYRQSLGQGPEFLIYFQGTGAADDSGLPNDRFFAVRPEGSVSTLKIQRTERGDSAVYLCASSGRQGTNTEAFFGQGTRLTVV.

The chain uses TRBV27 and TRBJ1-4, with a possible D match to TRBD1 (5 bases). Germline V gene lookup returns CDR1 MNHEY and CDR2 SMNVEV (reference sequence). The CDR3 extends over 15 amino acids. V was pared by 4 bases and J by 8 bases, with 17 bases between. CDR3 sequence (DNA): TGTGCCAGCAGTTCATACACAGGTTCCAGCGAAAAACTGTTTTTT. Protein: CASSSYTGSSEKLFF.

The V gene is TRBV7-8, the J gene TRBJ1-1; D is perhaps TRBD1 (6 bases). CDR3 size: 16 residues. Germline-derived CDR1 and CDR2 are SGHVS and FQNEAQ. V was clipped by 5 bases and J by 4 bases, with 20 bases between them. CDR3 sequence (DNA): TGTGCCAGCAGCGTTATGGGGGCCGTTTCAGCCACTGAAGCTTTCTTT. Translating it yields CASSVMGAVSATEAFF.

This chain uses TRBV11-2 with TRBJ2-1; D might be TRBD2 (5 bases). This CDR3 has 13 residues. Trimming took 6 bases from V and 5 from J, leaving 11 bases between them. CDR1 is SGHAT, CDR2 FQNNGV, per germline. CDR3 coding DNA: TGTGCCAGCAGTCGCGGGTTCAACAATGAGCAGTTCTTC. It encodes CASSRGFNNEQFF.

The V call is TRBV30, the J call TRBJ2-1; D might be TRBD1 or TRBD2, each matching 5 bases. Germline CDR1 and CDR2: GTSNPN and SVGIG (reference sequence). The CDR3 sequence is 13 residues long. V lost 0 bases, J lost 9 bases, and 12 bases lay in between. This CDR3 is CAWSVLGVGEQFF. The CDR3 nucleotides are TGTGCCTGGAGTGTACTGGGGGTCGGTGAGCAGTTCTTC.

This chain links TRBV2 with TRBJ1-1; D is perhaps TRBD1 (5 bases). This CDR3 region has 13 residues. Trimming cost V 11 bases and J 1 base, with 14 bases left between them. Germline V gene data show CDR1 as SNHLY and CDR2 as FYNNEI. This CDR3 reads CAGARRGNTEAFF. CDR3 sequence (DNA): TGTGCCGGAGCAAGGAGGGGGAACACTGAAGCTTTCTTT.

The rearrangement joins TRBV28 to TRBJ1-4, with D possibly matching TRBD1 (6 bases). V dropped 3 bases and J dropped 3 bases, with 8 bases sitting between them. This CDR3 is built from 14 residues. The germline V gene has CDR1 MDHEN and CDR2 SYDVKM. This CDR3 reads CASSFAGANEKLFF. The DNA of the CDR3 is TGTGCCAGCAGTTTCGCAGGGGCTAATGAAAAACTGTTTTTT.

The chain couples TRBV25-1 to TRBJ2-6; D remains ambiguous. V shed 6 bases and J shed 5 bases, with 2 bases lying between them. Germline-derived CDR1 and CDR2 are MGHDK and SYGVNS. This CDR3 has 11 residues. The CDR3 loop reads CASRRANVLTF. DNA of the CDR3: TGTGCCAGCAGGAGGGCCAACGTCCTGACTTTC.

The chain combines TRBV30 with TRBJ1-1, with D possibly being TRBD1 (6 bases). The CDR3 has 13 amino acids. CDR1 is GTSNPN and CDR2 is SVGIG in the germline V gene (reference sequence). Trimming stripped 8 bases from V and 4 bases from J, with 17 bases between. The CDR3 bases are TGTGCCAGCGAGGGGGGCGGGATCACTGAAGCTTTCTTT. Translation gives CASEGGGITEAFF.

The chain joins TRBV30 to TRBJ2-7, with 9 bases identical to TRBD1. The V and J ends lost 5 bases and 2 bases, in that order; junction bases with no gene match: 4. This CDR3 is 13 amino acids long. The V gene's germline CDR1 is GTSNPN and CDR2 SVGIG (reference sequence). CDR3 sequence (DNA): TGTGCCTGGGCGGGACAGGGCGCCTACGAGCAGTACTTC. Translation gives CAWAGQGAYEQYF.

This clone was recorded a few times. The chain has TRBV7-2 and TRBJ1-5, with D uncertain. The germline CDR1 and CDR2 sequences are SGHTA and FQGNSA. V was clipped by 5 bases and J by 3 bases, with 8 bases between them. The CDR3 spans 13 residues. CDR3 bases: TGTGCCAGCAGCCAAACCTACAATCAGCCCCAGCATTTT. Amino acids: CASSQTYNQPQHF.

The rearrangement uses TRBV10-2 and TRBJ1-6, with TRBD1 matching 9 bases. The CDR3 is made up of 20 amino acids. Losses at the gene ends were 6 bases for V and 0 bases for J; bases not matched to a gene: 15. Germline-derived CDR1 and CDR2 are WSHSY and SAAADI. The CDR3 spells CASREGRDRATSSYNSPLHF. DNA for the CDR3: TGCGCCAGCAGGGAAGGGCGGGACAGGGCAACGAGCTCCTATAATTCACCCCTCCACTTT.

This clone was detected only a few times. The CDR3 bases are TGTGCCAGCGTCGATAGCCAGCGCCAATATGGCTACACCTTC. Protein: CASVDSQRQYGYTF. The rearrangement joins TRBV25-1 to TRBJ1-2; unclear D gene. Germline lookup yields CDR1 MGHDK and CDR2 SYGVNS. This CDR3 is built from 14 residues. Trimming left V 8 bases short and J 5 bases short, with 18 bases between.

V gene TRBV19 combines with J gene TRBJ2-6, with D possibly matching TRBD2 (6 bases). This CDR3 contains 18 residues. Germline lookup yields CDR1 LNHDA and CDR2 SQIVND (reference sequence). V was clipped by 4 bases and J by 1 base, with 17 bases between them. The CDR3 coding sequence is TGTGCCAGTAGTAGGAGGGAAGGCAGCTCTTCTGGGGCCAACGTCCTGACTTTC. Amino acids: CASSRREGSSSGANVLTF. Based on the CDR3 plus reference TRBV19 and TRBJ2-6, the full variable domain is DGGITQSPKYLFRKEGQNVTLSCEQNLNHDAMYWYRQDPGQGLRLIYYSQIVNDFQKGDIAEGYSVSREKKESFPLTVTSAQKNPTAFYLCASSRREGSSSGANVLTFGAGSRLTVL.

The rearrangement joins TRBV2 to TRBJ2-5; D remains ambiguous. Germline V CDR1 and CDR2: SNHLY, FYNNEI. V lost 4 bases and J lost 0, with 12 bases in between. The CDR3 is made up of 15 amino acids. DNA of the CDR3: TGTGCCAGCAGTGTCCCCCTAGGGAACCAAGAGACCCAGTACTTC. It encodes CASSVPLGNQETQYF.

This clone has a single count. CDR3 DNA sequence: TGTGCCATCAGCAACAACCGTACCGGGACAAAGGATCAGCCCCAGCATTTT. It encodes CAISNNRTGTKDQPQHF. The chain recombines TRBV10-3 with TRBJ1-5, with D perhaps matching TRBD1 (6 bases). Trimming left V 6 bases short and J 5 bases short, with 23 bases between. The CDR3 sequence is 17 residues long. Looked up from germline, CDR1 is ENHRY and CDR2 is SYGVKD.

V usage is TRBV7-9 and J usage is TRBJ1-5; D ambiguous. CDR3 length: 17 amino acids. V was clipped by 8 bases and J by 5 bases, with 25 bases between them. The germline gives CDR1 SEHNR, CDR2 FQNEAQ (reference sequence). The CDR3: CASRPLMRAPRDQPQHF. The DNA for the CDR3 is TGTGCCAGCCGCCCCCTTATGAGGGCTCCAAGGGATCAGCCCCAGCATTTT.

The chain couples TRBV21-1 to TRBJ1-6. TRBV21-1 is recorded as a pseudogene. There are 16 residues in the CDR3. CDR3 sequence: CASSKSWRRLNSPLHF. The CDR3 DNA reads TGTGCCAGCAGCAAATCTTGGCGACGGCTCAATTCACCCCTCCACTTT.

This chain links TRBV6-1 with TRBJ1-6, with D tentatively TRBD1 (5 bases). Germline V gene sequence: CDR1 MNHNS, CDR2 SASEGT. V lost 6 bases and J lost 4, with 7 bases in between. The CDR3 totals 13 residues. This CDR3 is CASRGRYNSPLHF. The CDR3, as DNA: TGTGCCAGCAGGGGACGGTATAATTCACCCCTCCACTTT.

The gene calls are TRBV5-4 and TRBJ1-5; no firm D call. Germline V gene lookup returns CDR1 SGHNT and CDR2 YYREEE (reference sequence). The V end lost 0 bases, the J end lost 7 bases, and 11 bases lay between the germline ends. The CDR3 spans 14 residues. The CDR3 coding sequence is TGTGCCAGCAGCTTGGCGGGGTCTATGCAGCCCCAGCATTTT. Translation gives CASSLAGSMQPQHF.